A single sample is the source of the 20 T cell receptor beta chains below, sequenced in a study of T cells in Graves' hyperthyroidism and ophthalmopathy (dated by TCRdb to the late 2010s). To prepare the library, multiplex PCR was applied. The sample was run on an Illumina HiSeq 2000. Amplification of TCR beta CDR3 regions was carried out from RNA transcripts. A first-round RT-PCR of the TCR CDR3 used the HTBI primer set with the Qiagen OneStep RT-PCR kit. TCRdb itself trimmed the public reads at Q25 with fastp, ran MiXCR and retained productive beta chains. Each entry merges the rows of one CDR3 protein and shows their most common DNA and genes. The sample table contains 390,000 or so distinct CDR3 sequences; only one count was recorded for 14% to 15% of them. Over 10% of the sample comes from the top ten. The sequencing input was blood. Receptor source: a young man with Graves' ophthalmopathy.

Worth noting for this clonotype: A much larger clonotype is one base distant, so this may be a read error. This chain links TRBV29-1 with TRBJ2-1; tentative D call: TRBD1 (6 bases). Trimming removed 7 bases at V and 6 bases at J, with 13 bases between. CDR1 is SQVTM, CDR2 ANQGSEA, per germline. The CDR3 is 12 residues long. DNA of the CDR3: TGCAGCGCTGCAAACAGGGTCAATGAGCAGTTCTTC. Translated, it gives CSAANRVNEQFF.

This sequence joins TRBV5-5 and TRBJ2-5, with D possibly being TRBD1 (5 bases). V lost 3 bases to trimming and J lost 2 bases, with 11 bases between them. The CDR3 contains 14 residues. Germline assignment: CDR1 SGHKS and CDR2 YYEKEE (reference sequence). The CDR3 spells CASSYGHTQETQYF. The CDR3 DNA reads as TGTGCCAGCAGCTATGGACATACTCAAGAGACCCAGTACTTC.

The table lists this clonotype with many counts. The rearrangement joins TRBV12-3 or TRBV12-4 to TRBJ2-3; weak D call: TRBD2 (6 bases). V gave up 8 bases and J gave up 6 bases, with 6 bases separating them. This CDR3 contains 10 residues. CDR3 DNA sequence: TGTGCCAGCCGGGGGGATACGCAGTATTTT. Its translation is CASRGDTQYF.

This clonotype was observed many times. The chain uses TRBV10-3 and TRBJ2-7, with D unresolved. The CDR3 spans 12 residues. The germline V gene has CDR1 ENHRY and CDR2 SYGVKD. The CDR3: CASQMAVGEQYF. The CDR3 DNA reads as TGTGCTAGTCAGATGGCTGTCGGCGAGCAGTACTTC.

This chain uses TRBV4-1 with TRBJ1-4, with unresolved D. V lost 4 bases to trimming and J lost 8 bases, with 14 bases between them. The CDR3 loop spans 14 amino acids. Looked up from germline, CDR1 is MGHRA and CDR2 is YSYEKL. DNA for the CDR3: TGCGCCAGCAGCCGCTTAGTGAGGAGGGAAAAACTGTTTTTT. It yields the protein CASSRLVRREKLFF.

The chain couples TRBV5-6 to TRBJ1-4; 7 nucleotides match TRBD1. This CDR3 has 15 amino acids. V trimming: 1 base; J trimming: 5 bases; junction bases outside the gene matches: 5. In germline, CDR1 is SGHDT, CDR2 YYEEEE. The CDR3 DNA follows: TGTGCCAGCAGCTTGCGGCCAGGGGGAAATGAAAAACTGTTTTTT. It specifies CASSLRPGGNEKLFF.

This clonotype was picked up many times. V usage is TRBV2 and J usage is TRBJ1-1; weak D call: TRBD1 (5 bases). Per the germline V gene, CDR1 is SNHLY and CDR2 is FYNNEI. CDR3 length: 11 amino acids. Trimming stripped 10 bases from V and 6 bases from J, with 12 bases between. CDR3 nucleotides: TGTGCCACTGGTACGGGGCCTGAAGCTTTCTTT. Encoded protein: CATGTGPEAFF.

The table lists this clonotype with many counts. This chain joins TRBV20-1 and TRBJ2-7; 11 bases are a match to TRBD2. The CDR3 consists of 11 residues. Germline CDR1 and CDR2: DFQATT and SNEGSKA (reference sequence). CDR3 region: CGTSGYYEQYF. The CDR3 DNA reads as TGCGGGACTAGCGGCTACTACGAGCAGTACTTC.

This clonotype has at least ten counts. This chain links TRBV6-6 with TRBJ2-3; D not certain. The CDR3 runs 16 residues. Trimming shortened V by 2 bases and J by 0 bases, and 12 bases separated the two germline ends. CDR1 MNHNY and CDR2 SVGAGI come from the germline V gene (reference sequence). The CDR3 DNA is TGTGCCAGCAGTTACGGGCGGATTCCTAGCACAGATACGCAGTATTTT. It translates to CASSYGRIPSTDTQYF.

This rearrangement joins TRBV15 to TRBJ2-7; 8 bases map to TRBD2. Trimming cost V 1 base and J 6 bases; bases outside gene matches: 14. The germline V gene has CDR1 LNHNV and CDR2 YYDKDF (reference sequence). The CDR3 loop spans 17 amino acids. CDR3 residues: CATSRVLPGTSWPEQYF. The CDR3 DNA is TGTGCCACCAGCAGAGTTTTACCCGGGACTAGTTGGCCCGAGCAGTACTTC.

This clonotype was detected many times. The chain carries TRBV7-9 and TRBJ2-7; D gene unclear. The V end lost 7 bases, the J end lost 2 bases, and 9 bases lay between the germline ends. Germline CDR1 is SEHNR and CDR2 is FQNEAQ (reference sequence). This CDR3 spans 12 amino acids. The CDR3 sequence is CASTLGAYEQYF. DNA of the CDR3: TGTGCCAGCACCCTTGGGGCCTACGAGCAGTACTTC.

CDR3 DNA: TGTGCCAGCAGCCCAGGCGTTAGCGGGAAAGGTTATTACCGTTACAATGAGCAGTTCTTC. This translates into CASSPGVSGKGYYRYNEQFF. The J gene is TRBJ2-1, the V gene TRBV7-9, with TRBD2 matching over 8 bases. The CDR3 has 20 amino acids. Losses at the gene ends were 5 bases for V and 4 bases for J; bases not matched to a gene: 22. The germline gives CDR1 SEHNR, CDR2 FQNEAQ (reference sequence). The full variable domain, its missing parts supplied by reference TRBV7-9 and TRBJ2-1, is DTGVSQNPRHKITKRGQNVTFRCDPISEHNRLYWYRQTLGQGPEFLTYFQNEAQLEKSRLLSDRFSAERPKGSFSTLEIQRTEQGDSAMYLCASSPGVSGKGYYRYNEQFFGPGTRLTVL.

The chain carries TRBV19 and TRBJ2-6; D call uncertain. This CDR3 comprises 17 residues. Trimming stripped 6 bases from V and 4 bases from J, with 19 bases between. Germline lookup yields CDR1 LNHDA and CDR2 SQIVND (reference sequence). The CDR3 coding sequence is TGTGCCAGTAGCCAAGAGATTAGGGTACTCGGGGCCAACGTCCTGACTTTC. Its translation is CASSQEIRVLGANVLTF.

This clonotype has ten or more counts. The chain joins TRBV11-2 to TRBJ2-7, with D maybe TRBD1 (6 bases). The CDR3 runs 14 residues. Germline assignment: CDR1 SGHAT and CDR2 FQNNGV. V was shortened by 1 base and J by 3 bases, with 10 bases between the two germline ends. In DNA form, the CDR3 reads TGTGCCAGCAGCTTAGGCGGCAGGGGCTACGAGCAGTACTTC. This codes for CASSLGGRGYEQYF.

This clonotype was counted at least ten times. The rearrangement links TRBV13 to TRBJ2-5, with 8 bases fitting TRBD1. After removal of 4 bases from V and 2 bases from J, the junction contained 9 bases not matched to a gene. CDR1 is PRHDT, CDR2 FYEKMQ, per germline (reference sequence). This CDR3 has 16 amino acids. CDR3 coding DNA: TGTGCCAGCAGCTCGTCCTGGACAGGGAGACAAGAGACCCAGTACTTC. This codes for CASSSSWTGRQETQYF. The whole variable domain, remainder taken from reference TRBV13 and TRBJ2-5, is AAGVIQSPRHLIKEKRETATLKCYPIPRHDTVYWYQQGPGQDPQFLISFYEKMQSDKGSIPDRFSAQQFSDYHSELNMSSLELGDSALYFCASSSSWTGRQETQYFGPGTRLLVL.

This clonotype occurred a few times. The rearrangement uses TRBV6-6 and TRBJ2-1; 8 positions match TRBD1. Unmatched junction bases numbered 6, after V lost 0 bases and J lost 5 bases. This CDR3 spans 16 amino acids. Germline CDR1 and CDR2: MNHNY and SVGAGI (reference sequence). The CDR3 loop is CASSYSSATGDNEQFF. CDR3 bases: TGTGCCAGCAGTTACTCGTCCGCGACAGGGGACAATGAGCAGTTCTTC.

With respect to this clonotype: Possible read error: a much larger clone is one base away. The genes are TRBV12-3 or TRBV12-4 and TRBJ2-5; tentative D call: TRBD2 (5 bases). The CDR3 extends over 14 amino acids. CDR3 nucleotide sequence: TGTGTCAGCACCACCTATGAGGGTCAAGAGACCCAGTACTTC. Translated, it gives CVSTTYEGQETQYF.

This clonotype was detected a few times. The chain is built from TRBV7-8 and TRBJ2-7; 9 bases match TRBD1. This CDR3 has 16 residues. Germline V gene data show CDR1 as SGHVS and CDR2 as FQNEAQ. The junction had 6 bases not matched to a gene; V was cut back by 1 base and J by 2 bases. The CDR3 here is CASSLDQGQGAYEQYF. In DNA, the CDR3 is TGTGCCAGCAGCTTAGATCAGGGACAGGGAGCCTACGAGCAGTACTTC.

This clonotype was seen repeatedly, ten times or more. This chain joins TRBV20-1 and TRBJ1-2; 7 bases are shared with TRBD1. This CDR3 has 14 residues. In germline, CDR1 is DFQATT, CDR2 SNEGSKA (reference sequence). V trimming: 5 bases; J trimming: 0 bases; junction bases outside the gene matches: 6. Here the CDR3 DNA reads TGCAGTGCTGGTAGACAGGGTACTAACTATGGCTACACCTTC. Translating it yields CSAGRQGTNYGYTF.

This clonotype occurred many times. The rearrangement links TRBV12-3 or TRBV12-4 to TRBJ1-3; D gene ambiguous. V lost 8 bases and J 4 bases, leaving 12 bases between the germline ends. CDR3 length: 13 amino acids. CDR3 coding DNA: TGTGCCAGCTCCGACCTGGGGGGAAACACCATATATTTT. Translated: CASSDLGGNTIYF.